The clone carrying this T cell receptor beta chain has just one count. V lost 0 bases to trimming and J lost 7 bases; unmatched junction nucleotides: 2. Germline V gene sequence: CDR1 SGHAT, CDR2 FQNNGV. The CDR3 totals 13 residues. The use of a sample-barcoded 5' primer and a J-beta primer mix characterized a second PCR of roughly 6 to 11 cycles. TCRdb used MiXCR to reprocess the 5' RACE reads, holding one entry per CDR3 protein. The data hold about 1.5 million distinct CDR3 sequences, with roughly 43% observed a single time. This sample is drawn from a study of blood T cells in healthy people across ages.

Input material: blood. The chain couples TRBV11-2 to TRBJ1-1; 7 bases align to TRBD1. The TCR originated in a woman under 30 in good health. DNA of the CDR3: TGTGCCAGCAGCTTAGACAGGGGGTTTGAAGCTTTCTTT. The encoded protein is CASSLDRGFEAFF. The full variable domain, its missing parts supplied by reference TRBV11-2 and TRBJ1-1, is EAGVAQSPRYKIIEKRQSVAFWCNPISGHATLYWYQQILGQGPKLLIQFQNNGVVDDSQLPKDRFSAERLKGVDSTLKIQPAKLEDSAVYLCASSLDRGFEAFFGQGTRLTVV.